The 21 T cell receptor beta chains presented below share a single source sample, sequenced in a study of cytomegalovirus exposure and HLA in healthy donors. 13 Jbeta primers and 60 Vbeta primers were used for the PCR. Some clones are missing from TCRdb's copy, which holds only in-frame ones; the method was immunoSEQ multiplex PCR. Here the sample spans about 170,000 clones, approximately 84% being singletons. The sequencing input was PBMCs. The receptors were sampled from a woman aged 50 to 60 in good health and CMV-seropositive.

The chain is built from TRBV6-1 and TRBJ2-5; D might be TRBD1 (5 bases). The germline CDR1 and CDR2 sequences are MNHNS and SASEGT. V lost 1 base and J 5 bases, leaving 11 bases between the germline ends. The CDR3 totals 14 residues. CDR3 region: CASSEGLRVETQYF. The DNA of the CDR3 is TGTGCCAGCAGTGAAGGGCTCAGGGTGGAGACCCAGTACTTC.

This chain links TRBV11-2 with TRBJ1-1; D gene uncertain. CDR3 size: 13 residues. The germline V gene encodes CDR1 SGHAT and CDR2 FQNNGV. The V end lost 5 bases, the J end lost 11 bases, and 18 bases lay between the germline ends. The CDR3 region is CASSRNFGEAAFF. The CDR3, as DNA: TGTGCCAGCAGCCGTAATTTCGGGGAGGCTGCTTTCTTT.

J is TRBJ1-1 and V is TRBV30; the D is unclear. Germline-derived CDR1 and CDR2 are GTSNPN and SVGIG (reference sequence). With 3 bases removed from V and 12 bases from J, the gap between germline ends came to 14 bases. The CDR3 runs to 11 residues. The DNA of the CDR3 is TGTGCCTGGAGGGCCGGCCGGGAACCTTTCTTT. Protein sequence: CAWRAGREPFF.

V and J are TRBV5-4 and TRBJ2-3; 7 bases align to TRBD2. V shed 4 bases and J 1 base; nucleotides not matched to a gene: 6. The germline CDR1 and CDR2 sequences are SGHNT and YYREEE (reference sequence). The CDR3 runs to 15 residues. CDR3 sequence: CASSLSRGGTDTQYF. The CDR3 DNA is TGTGCCAGCAGCCTTAGCCGGGGGGGCACAGATACGCAGTATTTT.

The chain uses TRBV5-6 and TRBJ2-3, with a possible D match to TRBD2 (6 bases). V was trimmed by 3 bases and J by 2 bases, leaving 16 bases between them. Germline CDR1 SGHDT, CDR2 YYEEEE. The CDR3 extends over 16 amino acids. The CDR3 DNA sequence: TGTGCCAGCAGCTCATCAGGGACTCGAAACACAGATACGCAGTATTTT. Translation gives CASSSSGTRNTDTQYF.

V gene TRBV18 combines with J gene TRBJ1-4; 10 nucleotides line up with TRBD1. The CDR3 has 15 amino acids. Trimming cost V 4 bases and J 6 bases; bases outside gene matches: 5. CDR1 and CDR2 (germline): KGHSH, LQKENI. CDR3 region: CASSQGTGEHEKLFF. In DNA form, the CDR3 reads TGTGCCAGCTCACAGGGGACAGGGGAACATGAAAAACTGTTTTTT.

This clone has only a few counts. In nucleotides, the CDR3 is TGCAGTGCCCCGGAGCGCTATGGCTACACCTTC. Its translation is CSAPERYGYTF. V and J are TRBV20-1 and TRBJ1-2; D is unresolved. The CDR3 is made up of 11 amino acids. The germline CDR1 and CDR2 sequences are DFQATT and SNEGSKA (reference sequence). Trimming removed 6 bases at V and 4 bases at J, with 9 bases between.

This chain uses TRBV19 with TRBJ1-2, with a possible D match to TRBD1 (5 bases). CDR1 and CDR2 from the germline V gene are LNHDA and SQIVND (reference sequence). This CDR3 is built from 13 residues. Trimming stripped 6 bases from V and 7 bases from J, with 15 bases between. The CDR3 DNA sequence: TGTGCCAGTAGGGAACGATTAGGGGCTGGCTACACCTTC. The encoded protein is CASRERLGAGYTF.

The V gene is TRBV7-9, the J gene TRBJ2-1; the match to TRBD2 covers 11 bases. With 8 bases clipped from V and 7 bases from J, the junction kept 10 bases outside the gene matches. Germline V gene lookup returns CDR1 SEHNR and CDR2 FQNEAQ (reference sequence). This CDR3 region has 15 residues. CDR3 sequence: CASVWSSGRTNEQFF. CDR3 sequence (DNA): TGTGCCAGCGTTTGGTCTAGCGGGAGGACAAATGAGCAGTTCTTC. The variable domain in full, completed from reference TRBV7-9 and TRBJ2-1, reads DTGVSQNPRHKITKRGQNVTFRCDPISEHNRLYWYRQTLGQGPEFLTYFQNEAQLEKSRLLSDRFSAERPKGSFSTLEIQRTEQGDSAMYLCASVWSSGRTNEQFFGPGTRLTVL.

The chain employs TRBV7-2 and TRBJ2-5; D may be TRBD1 (5 bases). The CDR3 runs 14 residues. Trimming removed 1 base from V and 5 bases from J, with 11 bases in between. The germline gives CDR1 SGHTA, CDR2 FQGNSA. The CDR3 sequence: CASSLGGRAETQYF. In nucleotides, the CDR3 is TGTGCCAGCAGCTTAGGGGGCCGAGCGGAGACCCAGTACTTC.

This chain joins TRBV19 and TRBJ1-1, with D perhaps matching TRBD1 (5 bases). CDR1 and CDR2 (germline): LNHDA, SQIVND (reference sequence). The CDR3 loop spans 14 amino acids. Trimming took off 8 bases at V and 0 bases at J, with 13 bases between the two ends. This CDR3 is CASSQVGMNTEAFF. CDR3 DNA: TGTGCCAGTTCACAGGTTGGCATGAACACTGAAGCTTTCTTT.

This rearrangement joins TRBV4-1 to TRBJ1-6; 10 nucleotides agree with TRBD1. Losses at the gene ends were 0 bases for V and 7 bases for J; bases not matched to a gene: 3. CDR3 length: 16 amino acids. Looked up from germline, CDR1 is MGHRA and CDR2 is YSYEKL. The CDR3 nucleotides are TGCGCCAGCAGCCAAGAGACAGGGGGCCTGAATTCACCCCTCCACTTT. Translation: CASSQETGGLNSPLHF.

The CDR3 nucleotides are TGTGCCATCAGTGAAATGGGGCACACTGAAGCTTTCTTT. Its translation: CAISEMGHTEAFF. The chain couples TRBV10-3 to TRBJ1-1; possibly TRBD1 for D (5 bases). The V gene's germline CDR1 is ENHRY and CDR2 SYGVKD. CDR3 length: 13 amino acids. V was trimmed by 3 bases and J by 3 bases, leaving 8 bases between them.

V and J are TRBV10-3 and TRBJ1-2; no clear D gene. The germline V and J ends were trimmed by 6 bases and 7 bases, with 18 bases remaining between them. The CDR3 is 14 amino acids. Looked up from germline, CDR1 is ENHRY and CDR2 is SYGVKD. The CDR3 DNA sequence: TGTGCCATCAGGGAACTTGGGCAGTCAGGTGGCTACACCTTC. This sequence encodes CAIRELGQSGGYTF.

This sequence joins TRBV7-9 and TRBJ2-1; no clear D. This CDR3 is 15 amino acids long. Trimming cost V 11 bases and J 2 bases, with 19 bases left between them. CDR1 SEHNR and CDR2 FQNEAQ come from the germline V gene (reference sequence). The chain's CDR3 is CARPRNRRAYNEQFF. In DNA, the CDR3 is TGTGCCCGCCCACGTAACCGGAGAGCCTACAATGAGCAGTTCTTC.

This clone was observed a single time. The gene calls are TRBV2 and TRBJ1-1; 9 bases match TRBD1. This CDR3 is built from 14 residues. The J segment lost 1 base and the V segment lost 7 bases, leaving 4 bases of the junction unmatched. Germline assignment: CDR1 SNHLY and CDR2 FYNNEI. CDR3: CASIGTGTNTEAFF. The CDR3 DNA sequence: TGTGCCAGCATAGGGACAGGGACGAACACTGAAGCTTTCTTT. The complete variable domain, with remaining parts taken from reference TRBV2 and TRBJ1-1, reads EPEVTQTPSHQVTQMGQEVILRCVPISNHLYFYWYRQILGQKVEFLVSFYNNEISEKSEIFDDQFSVERPDGSNFTLKIRSTKLEDSAMYFCASIGTGTNTEAFFGQGTRLTVV.

This clone was seen just once. The chain couples TRBV19 to TRBJ2-1; tentative D call: TRBD2 (6 bases). V was pared by 10 bases and J by 2 bases, with 21 bases between. The CDR3 loop spans 16 amino acids. CDR1 is LNHDA and CDR2 is SQIVND in the germline V gene (reference sequence). In nucleotides, the CDR3 is TGTGCCACCTCCCCCCACCCCCGCGGGACCTACAATGAGCAGTTCTTC. The encoded protein is CATSPHPRGTYNEQFF.

The V and J genes are TRBV7-2 and TRBJ1-2; unclear D gene. This CDR3 has 15 amino acids. V was shortened by 5 bases and J by 3 bases, with 16 bases between the two germline ends. The germline CDR1 and CDR2 sequences are SGHTA and FQGNSA. CDR3 sequence: CASSPQRESYYGYTF. The CDR3 nucleotides are TGTGCCAGCAGCCCGCAGAGGGAGAGTTACTATGGCTACACCTTC.

The J gene is TRBJ2-3, the V gene TRBV5-4, with 13 bases matching TRBD2. The germline V gene encodes CDR1 SGHNT and CDR2 YYREEE (reference sequence). V trimming: 3 bases; J trimming: 6 bases; junction bases outside the gene matches: 7. The CDR3 spans 16 residues. CDR3 region: CASSSRTSGGADTQYF. DNA of the CDR3: TGTGCCAGCAGCTCCAGAACTAGCGGGGGGGCGGATACGCAGTATTTT.

This clone was observed a handful of times. The genes are TRBV4-1 and TRBJ1-2; D possibly corresponds to TRBD1 (5 bases). Trimming shortened V by 1 base and J by 5 bases, and 11 bases separated the two germline ends. This CDR3 has 14 residues. Germline loops: CDR1 MGHRA, CDR2 YSYEKL. CDR3 sequence reads: CASSQGQGQYGYTF. The DNA of the CDR3 is TGCGCCAGCAGCCAAGGGCAGGGCCAGTATGGCTACACCTTC.

The chain uses TRBV7-9 and TRBJ1-1; D not resolved. Trimming took 0 bases from V and 2 from J, leaving 7 bases between them. In germline, CDR1 is SEHNR, CDR2 FQNEAQ (reference sequence). The CDR3 sequence is 14 residues long. CDR3 residues: CASSLARSNTEAFF. The CDR3 DNA reads TGTGCCAGCAGCTTAGCGAGGTCAAACACTGAAGCTTTCTTT.